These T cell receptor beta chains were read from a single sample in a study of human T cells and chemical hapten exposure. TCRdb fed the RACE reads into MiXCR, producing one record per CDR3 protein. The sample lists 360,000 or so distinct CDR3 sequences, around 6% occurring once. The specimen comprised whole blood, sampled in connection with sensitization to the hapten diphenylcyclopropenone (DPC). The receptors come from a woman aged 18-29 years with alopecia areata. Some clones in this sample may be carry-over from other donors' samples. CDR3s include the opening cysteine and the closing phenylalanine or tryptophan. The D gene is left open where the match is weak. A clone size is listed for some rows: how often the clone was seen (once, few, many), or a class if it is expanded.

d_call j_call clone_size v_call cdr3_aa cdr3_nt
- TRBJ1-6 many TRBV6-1 CASSEAPSMWSNSPLHF TGTGCCAGCAGTGAAGCGCCCAGTATGTGGAGTAATTCACCCCTCCACTTT
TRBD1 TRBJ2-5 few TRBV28 CASSRGQGAKETQYF TGTGCCAGCAGCCGTGGACAGGGGGCTAAAGAGACCCAGTACTTC
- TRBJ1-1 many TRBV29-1 CSVGGGGTEAFF TGCAGCGTCGGGGGAGGGGGAACTGAAGCTTTCTTT
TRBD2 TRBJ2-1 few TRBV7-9 CASSYTPLADYNEQFF TGTGCCAGCAGCTATACTCCACTAGCGGATTACAATGAGCAGTTCTTC
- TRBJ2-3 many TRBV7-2 CASSLITKDTQYF TGTGCCAGCAGCTTGATAACTAAAGATACGCAGTATTTT
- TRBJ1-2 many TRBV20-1 CSARGGLSYTF TGCAGTGCTAGAGGGGGCCTTAGCTACACCTTC
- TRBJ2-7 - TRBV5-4 CASSPTGPTSYEQYF TGTGCCAGCAGCCCGACGGGCCCAACCTCCTACGAGCAGTACTTC
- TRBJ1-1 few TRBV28 CASSQADRLNTEAFF TGTGCCAGCAGTCAAGCCGACAGGCTGAACACTGAAGCTTTCTTT
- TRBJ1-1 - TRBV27 CASTGTFEAFF TGTGCCAGCACCGGGACATTTGAAGCTTTCTTT
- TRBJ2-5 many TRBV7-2 CASGLVIQETQYF TGTGCCAGCGGCCTAGTGATCCAAGAGACCCAGTACTTC
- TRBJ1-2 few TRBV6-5 CATRVLGGYTF TGTGCCACCCGGGTGCTGGGGGGCTACACCTTC
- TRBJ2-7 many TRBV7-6 CASSGDNSYEQYF TGTGCCAGCAGCGGGGACAACTCCTACGAGCAGTACTTC